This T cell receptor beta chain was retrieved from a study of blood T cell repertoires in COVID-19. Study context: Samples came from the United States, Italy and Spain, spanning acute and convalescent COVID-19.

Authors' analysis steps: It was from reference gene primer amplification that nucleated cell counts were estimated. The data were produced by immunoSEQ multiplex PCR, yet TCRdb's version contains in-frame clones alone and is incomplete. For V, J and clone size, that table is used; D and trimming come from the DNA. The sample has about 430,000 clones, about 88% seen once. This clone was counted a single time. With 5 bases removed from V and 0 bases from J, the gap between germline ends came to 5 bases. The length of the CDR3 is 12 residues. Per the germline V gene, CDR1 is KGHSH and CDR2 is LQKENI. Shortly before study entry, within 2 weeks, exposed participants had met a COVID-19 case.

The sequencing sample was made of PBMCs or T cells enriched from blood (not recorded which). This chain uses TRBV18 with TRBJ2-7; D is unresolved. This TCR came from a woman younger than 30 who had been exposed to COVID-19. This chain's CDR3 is CASSTDSYEQYF. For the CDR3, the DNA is TGTGCCAGCTCAACTGACTCCTACGAGCAGTACTTC.